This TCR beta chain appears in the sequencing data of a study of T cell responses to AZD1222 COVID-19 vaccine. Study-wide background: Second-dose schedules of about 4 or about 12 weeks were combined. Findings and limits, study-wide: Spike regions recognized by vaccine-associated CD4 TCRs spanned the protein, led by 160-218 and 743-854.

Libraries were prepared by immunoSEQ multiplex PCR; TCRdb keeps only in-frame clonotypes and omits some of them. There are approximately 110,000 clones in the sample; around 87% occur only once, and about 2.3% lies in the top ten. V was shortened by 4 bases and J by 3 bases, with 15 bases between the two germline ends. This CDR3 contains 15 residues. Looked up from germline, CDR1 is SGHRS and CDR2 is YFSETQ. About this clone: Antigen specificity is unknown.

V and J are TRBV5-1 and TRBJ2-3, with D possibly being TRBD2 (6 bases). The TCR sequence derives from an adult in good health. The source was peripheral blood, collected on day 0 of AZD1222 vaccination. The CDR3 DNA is TGCGCCAGCAGCCCGGATGCGGGATGGACAGATACGCAGTATTTT. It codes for CASSPDAGWTDTQYF.